This passage covers 6 T cell receptor beta chains from one sample sequenced in a study of response to subunit inactivated influenza vaccine (dated 2018 in TCRdb). Library method: RT-PCR. The listed sequencing device is Illumina HiSeq 2500. TCRdb reprocessed the public reads (quality trimming at Q25 with fastp, clone calling with MiXCR) and kept in-frame beta chains. Rows with one shared CDR3 protein collapse into an entry with the most common genes and DNA. Counted in this sample were about 650,000 distinct CDR3 sequences; 15% to 18% of them appeared once. More than 9% of the sample is taken by the ten largest. The sample consisted of PBMCs from blood, taken about 13 days after vaccination. Source of these receptors: a man aged 50-59 years who received an inactivated influenza vaccine. Donor details come from another sample of the same person, matched by shared clones.

CDR3 sequence reads: CASRGDRGSNQPQHF. DNA of the CDR3: TGTGCCAGCAGAGGGGACAGAGGTAGCAATCAGCCCCAGCATTTT. The chain combines TRBV28 with TRBJ1-5; 7 bases line up with TRBD1. V was pared by 6 bases and J by 0 bases, with 5 bases of the junction left unmatched. Germline CDR1 is MDHEN and CDR2 is SYDVKM. CDR3 length equals 15 residues.

This clonotype was picked up many times. The chain uses TRBV4-3 and TRBJ2-7, with 10 bases aligning to TRBD1. The CDR3 runs to 14 residues. V dropped 1 base and J dropped 4; count of bases not matched to a gene: 1. The V gene's germline CDR1 is LGHNA and CDR2 YSLEER. CDR3 amino acids: CASSQGGQGYEQYF. The CDR3 DNA reads TGCGCCAGCAGCCAAGGGGGACAGGGGTACGAGCAGTACTTC.

This clonotype came up many times. The CDR3 region has the DNA TGTGCCAGCAGCTCACAGCCGGGACAGGGTAACAATGAGCAGTTCTTC. This translates into CASSSQPGQGNNEQFF. This sequence joins TRBV7-2 and TRBJ2-1, with TRBD1 matching over 9 bases. This CDR3 comprises 16 residues. Trimming cost V 4 bases and J 5 bases; bases outside gene matches: 9. Per the germline V gene, CDR1 is SGHTA and CDR2 is FQGNSA.

This clonotype occurred a few times. The chain uses TRBV7-2 and TRBJ2-7, with D possibly matching TRBD1 (6 bases). V was trimmed by 0 bases and J by 3 bases, leaving 12 bases between them. Germline CDR1 SGHTA, CDR2 FQGNSA. CDR3 size: 15 residues. For the CDR3, the DNA is TGTGCCAGCAGCTTAGCGGGTACGACAGGCTACGAGCAGTACTTC. It codes for CASSLAGTTGYEQYF. The complete variable domain, with remaining parts taken from reference TRBV7-2 and TRBJ2-7, reads GAGVSQSPSNKVTEKGKDVELRCDPISGHTALYWYRQSLGQGLEFLIYFQGNSAPDKSGLPSDRFSAERTGGSVSTLTIQRTQQEDSAVYLCASSLAGTTGYEQYFGPGTRLTVT.

V gene TRBV12-3 or TRBV12-4 combines with J gene TRBJ2-3; D perhaps matches TRBD1 (6 bases). Trimming removed 4 bases at V and 5 bases at J, with 16 bases between. This CDR3 comprises 15 residues. The CDR3: CASSWGHGFRDTQYF. CDR3 bases: TGTGCCAGCAGTTGGGGACACGGCTTTCGAGATACGCAGTATTTT.

The gene calls are TRBV12-3 or TRBV12-4 and TRBJ2-1; no clear D. The CDR3 has 15 residues. V was clipped by 3 bases and J by 9 bases, with 18 bases between them. CDR3 sequence (DNA): TGTGCCAGCAGTTTTGACATCACCATGACGTCTGAGCAGTTCTTC. Protein sequence: CASSFDITMTSEQFF.